The sequence of this TCR beta chain was determined in a study of metastatic and nonmetastatic thyroid tumors. Whole-study context: Comparative analysis of repertoires was undertaken across blood and tumor or nodule tissue obtained from malignant and benign thyroid patients.

Under the authors' procedure: For papillary thyroid cancer, a distant-metastasis classifier was constructed from CDR3 differences observed across clinicopathological groups. TCRdb re-called clones via MiXCR from the PCR reads. What appears here as the V and J calls and clone size reflects TCRdb's work, not the paper's. The repertoire holds 30,000 to 40,000 clones, with 25% to 30% as singletons. Study-level results: Relative to benign nodules, malignant thyroid tumors were reportedly characterized by significantly elevated TCR beta diversity in blood and tumor.

Prior to thyroid surgery, none of the patients had received any treatment. A note on this clone: Its antigen is undetermined.

With 0 bases removed from V and 2 bases from J, the gap between germline ends came to 11 bases. Germline CDR1 SGHTA, CDR2 FQGNSA. The CDR3 extends over 16 amino acids. The chain employs TRBV7-2 and TRBJ2-1; D is ambiguous. Sequencing was done on a sample of blood. The TCR comes from a female donor with papillary thyroid cancer or a benign thyroid nodule (not recorded which). Some clones in this sample may be carry-over from other donors' samples. The CDR3 spells CASSLALTVTYNEQFF. CDR3 bases: TGTGCCAGCAGCTTAGCGCTCACCGTTACCTACAATGAGCAGTTCTTC.